This TCR beta chain was sequenced in a study of blood T cell repertoires in COVID-19. For the study at large: Samples representing acute and convalescent COVID-19 were sourced from the United States, Italy and Spain.

With V trimmed by 5 bases and J by 7 bases, 6 bases remained unmatched. This CDR3 is 13 amino acids long. In germline, CDR1 is SGHRS, CDR2 YFSETQ. This clone was seen a few times. TCRdb's copy holds only in-frame clones and misses some; the assay was immunoSEQ multiplex PCR. The sample holds tens of thousands of clones, around 83% seen once. The V call is TRBV5-1, the J call TRBJ1-2, with 9 bases lining up with TRBD1. The sequenced sample consisted of peripheral blood. The source of this sequence is a man aged 50-59 years with active COVID-19. CDR3: CASREGQGTGYTF. CDR3 in DNA: TGCGCCAGCAGGGAAGGACAGGGGACTGGCTACACCTTC.